These 32 T cell receptor beta chains were sequenced from one sample in a study of synovial regulatory T cells in juvenile arthritis. Assay used: immunoSEQ multiplex PCR; TCRdb lists only in-frame clones, some missing. Its table records about 10,000 clones. The sample comprised Treg cells from blood. Subset of the sample: remaining (HLA-DR-negative) circulating blood Treg cells. The receptors shown here come from a donor younger than 30 with juvenile idiopathic arthritis.

The chain has TRBV27 and TRBJ2-6; TCRdb picks TRBD2, but there is no DNA to check that call. The CDR3 totals 13 residues. This entry has no DNA. CDR1 MNHEY and CDR2 SMNVEV come from the germline V gene (reference sequence). This CDR3 reads CASSLAGANVLTF.

The V gene is TRBV12-5, the J gene TRBJ2-5. The CDR3 extends over 14 amino acids. The record lacks a DNA sequence. The V gene's germline CDR1 is LGHNT and CDR2 FRNRAP. CDR3 sequence: CASGLAGTRETQYF.

The V gene is TRBV7-9, the J gene TRBJ1-2; TCRdb names TRBD1, which stays unverified in the absence of DNA. The CDR3 loop spans 13 amino acids. The coding DNA is unavailable. Germline values: CDR1 SEHNR, CDR2 FQNEAQ (reference sequence). This chain's CDR3 is CASSASGGSGYTF.

The rearrangement joins TRBV6-1 to TRBJ1-1. Germline-derived CDR1 and CDR2 are MNHNS and SASEGT. This CDR3 comprises 15 residues. No DNA was logged. The CDR3 reads CASSVFRVSHTEAFF.

The chain recombines TRBV10-3 with TRBJ2-3. Per germline, CDR1 ENHRY and CDR2 SYGVKD. The CDR3 is made up of 14 amino acids. There is no recorded DNA. The CDR3 is CAISLSPQVTTQYF.

The chain is built from TRBV4-1 and TRBJ1-2; TCRdb lists TRBD1, though no DNA is available to test this call. The CDR3 sequence is 13 residues long. There is no recorded DNA. Germline loops: CDR1 MGHRA, CDR2 YSYEKL. CDR3 loop: CASSRLDSYGYTF.

This rearrangement joins TRBV6-1 to TRBJ2-7; the TCRdb D gene call, TRBD2, has no DNA to confirm it. CDR1 and CDR2 (germline): MNHNS, SASEGT. The CDR3 covers 15 residues. No nucleotide data were recorded. CDR3 amino acids: CASRAGTSGSYEQYF.

The chain carries TRBV19 and TRBJ1-1; TCRdb selects TRBD1, and the lack of DNA leaves this call unchecked. The CDR3 length is 14 residues. No DNA appears here. Per the germline V gene, CDR1 is LNHDA and CDR2 is SQIVND (reference sequence). The CDR3 loop is CASTLTGRNTEAFF.

The CDR3 reads CAISDLLWDSPNAQYF. The chain recombines TRBV10-3 with TRBJ2-7; TCRdb's D call of TRBD1 is untestable without DNA. The CDR3 runs 16 residues. The record lacks a DNA sequence. Looked up from germline, CDR1 is ENHRY and CDR2 is SYGVKD.

J is TRBJ2-3 and V is TRBV11-3; TCRdb outputs TRBD2, but without DNA this stays unchecked. Germline CDR1 reads SGHNT; CDR2 reads YENEEA. This CDR3 spans 16 amino acids. No DNA is listed. The chain's CDR3 is CASSLGRFRGTDTQYF. The complete variable domain, with remaining parts taken from reference TRBV11-3 and TRBJ2-3, reads EAGVVQSPRYKIIEKKQPVAFWCNPISGHNTLYWYLQNLGQGPELLIRYENEEAVDDSQLPKDRFSAERLKGVDSTLKIQPAELGDSAVYLCASSLGRFRGTDTQYFGPGTRLTVL.

The rearrangement uses TRBV7-9 and TRBJ2-7; TCRdb indicates TRBD2, and absent DNA this call remains unverified. Looked up from germline, CDR1 is SEHNR and CDR2 is FQNEAQ (reference sequence). The CDR3 totals 11 residues. No coding sequence is recorded. This chain's CDR3 is CASSPDSIQYF.

V and J are TRBV6-1 and TRBJ1-2; the TCRdb call, TRBD1, lacks DNA for checking. Germline V gene data show CDR1 as MNHNS and CDR2 as SASEGT. The CDR3 is 14 residues long. The DNA is not on file. The CDR3 reads CASRAGTGSGGYTF.

J is TRBJ2-7 and V is TRBV20-1; TCRdb's D gene call, TRBD2, goes unchecked for lack of DNA. The CDR3 sequence is 11 residues long. No DNA is given. Germline-derived CDR1 and CDR2 are DFQATT and SNEGSKA (reference sequence). CDR3 in amino acids: CSARPAREQYF.

The rearrangement links TRBV7-8 to TRBJ2-1. The germline CDR1 and CDR2 sequences are SGHVS and FQNEAQ. The CDR3 spans 17 residues. No coding sequence is recorded. This chain's CDR3 is CASSLAGDLISYNEQFF.

The chain has TRBV2 and TRBJ1-5. The germline V gene has CDR1 SNHLY and CDR2 FYNNEI. The CDR3 covers 14 residues. No DNA is given. This chain's CDR3 is CASRPRGVGQPQHF. Supplemented by reference TRBV2 and TRBJ1-5, the full variable domain reads EPEVTQTPSHQVTQMGQEVILRCVPISNHLYFYWYRQILGQKVEFLVSFYNNEISEKSEIFDDQFSVERPDGSNFTLKIRSTKLEDSAMYFCASRPRGVGQPQHFGDGTRLSIL.

The chain links TRBV18 to TRBJ1-5. The V gene's germline CDR1 is KGHSH and CDR2 LQKENI. The CDR3 spans 16 residues. No DNA has been recorded. The CDR3 loop is CASSPGKLVRNQPQHF.

The rearrangement joins TRBV7-9 to TRBJ1-2; TCRdb's assignment of TRBD1 cannot be checked, as there is no DNA. Looked up from germline, CDR1 is SEHNR and CDR2 is FQNEAQ (reference sequence). The CDR3 sequence is 14 residues long. There is no recorded DNA. This chain's CDR3 is CASSLGETNYGYTF.

This rearrangement joins TRBV18 to TRBJ1-5; with no DNA, the TCRdb D assignment of TRBD1 cannot be verified. This CDR3 comprises 15 residues. No DNA accompanies this entry. Germline CDR1 reads KGHSH; CDR2 reads LQKENI. CDR3: CASSITGTDNQPQHF.

The V and J genes are TRBV5-6 and TRBJ1-5; TCRdb names TRBD1, which stays unverified in the absence of DNA. The germline CDR1 and CDR2 sequences are SGHDT and YYEEEE. The CDR3 is 14 amino acids. DNA for this receptor is not on file. CDR3 in amino acids: CASSLKSGNQPQHF.

The chain is built from TRBV6-1 and TRBJ1-2. This CDR3 spans 15 amino acids. Only the protein is available. CDR1 is MNHNS, CDR2 SASEGT, per germline. CDR3 protein: CASSLRTARDYGYTF.

The chain recombines TRBV4-2 with TRBJ2-7; with no DNA, the TCRdb D assignment of TRBD2 cannot be verified. Germline lookup yields CDR1 LGHNA and CDR2 YNFKEQ. The CDR3 is made up of 14 amino acids. The record lacks a DNA sequence. The CDR3 reads CASSQGLAGIEQYF.

The rearrangement uses TRBV6-1 and TRBJ1-2; the TCRdb call, TRBD1, lacks DNA for checking. The germline gives CDR1 MNHNS, CDR2 SASEGT. The CDR3 runs to 15 residues. No DNA sequence was recorded. CDR3 sequence: CASSGGDSRYYGYTF.

CDR3 protein: CASSNREPLSTNEKLFF. The chain has TRBV19 and TRBJ1-4; TCRdb gives TRBD1 as the D gene, but with no DNA this cannot be confirmed. Germline V gives CDR1 LNHDA, CDR2 SQIVND (reference sequence). This CDR3 contains 17 residues. Only the protein is available.

The V call is TRBV10-3, the J call TRBJ1-5; TCRdb outputs TRBD1, but without DNA this stays unchecked. Per germline, CDR1 ENHRY and CDR2 SYGVKD. This CDR3 is 13 amino acids long. No DNA was logged. This CDR3 is CAISESNNQPQHF.

The V gene is TRBV5-6, the J gene TRBJ2-7; the D call of TRBD2 rests on TCRdb alone, since no DNA is present to check it. In germline, CDR1 is SGHDT, CDR2 YYEEEE. This CDR3 is built from 15 residues. No DNA accompanies this entry. The CDR3 here is CASSLGAGLAYEQYF. Full variable domain (missing parts from reference TRBV5-6 and TRBJ2-7): DAGVTQSPTHLIKTRGQQVTLRCSPKSGHDTVSWYQQALGQGPQFIFQYYEEEERQRGNFPDRFSGHQFPNYSSELNVNALLLGDSALYLCASSLGAGLAYEQYFGPGTRLTVT.

The V gene is TRBV12-5, the J gene TRBJ2-6; lacking DNA, the TRBD1 call made by TCRdb goes unchecked. This CDR3 region has 15 residues. DNA is not on record. Germline-derived CDR1 and CDR2 are LGHNT and FRNRAP. CDR3 protein: CASGLWGLGANVLTF. The variable domain in full, completed from reference TRBV12-5 and TRBJ2-6, reads DARVTQTPRHKVTEMGQEVTMRCQPILGHNTVFWYRQTMMQGLELLAYFRNRAPLDDSGMPKDRFSAEMPDATLATLKIQPSEPRDSAVYFCASGLWGLGANVLTFGAGSRLTVL.

This rearrangement joins TRBV11-3 to TRBJ2-2; the D call from TCRdb, TRBD2, cannot be confirmed without DNA. The CDR3 spans 14 residues. A DNA sequence was not provided. The germline CDR1 and CDR2 sequences are SGHNT and YENEEA. The CDR3 spells CASSLRSGTGELFF. Full variable domain (rest looked up from reference TRBV11-3 and TRBJ2-2): EAGVVQSPRYKIIEKKQPVAFWCNPISGHNTLYWYLQNLGQGPELLIRYENEEAVDDSQLPKDRFSAERLKGVDSTLKIQPAELGDSAVYLCASSLRSGTGELFFGEGSRLTVL.

The rearrangement uses TRBV4-1 and TRBJ2-3; lacking DNA, the TRBD2 call made by TCRdb goes unchecked. There are 15 residues in the CDR3. DNA is not on record. Germline values: CDR1 MGHRA, CDR2 YSYEKL. The CDR3 here is CASSQKNRGADTQYF.

J is TRBJ2-3 and V is TRBV20-1. Germline V gene sequence: CDR1 DFQATT, CDR2 SNEGSKA (reference sequence). The CDR3 totals 11 residues. DNA was not recorded. The chain's CDR3 is CSARDRYTQYF.

The V call is TRBV5-6, the J call TRBJ1-2. This CDR3 comprises 14 residues. Only the protein is available. Germline CDR1 is SGHDT and CDR2 is YYEEEE. CDR3 protein: CASSFGGTNYGYTF.

The chain recombines TRBV10-3 with TRBJ1-6. Looked up from germline, CDR1 is ENHRY and CDR2 is SYGVKD. This CDR3 has 13 amino acids. A DNA sequence was not provided. The CDR3 region is CAISDRDDRPLHF.

V is TRBV19 and J is TRBJ1-2. This CDR3 has 15 amino acids. The DNA sequence is not available. Germline-derived CDR1 and CDR2 are LNHDA and SQIVND (reference sequence). The CDR3 spells CASSISGVGVYGYTF.